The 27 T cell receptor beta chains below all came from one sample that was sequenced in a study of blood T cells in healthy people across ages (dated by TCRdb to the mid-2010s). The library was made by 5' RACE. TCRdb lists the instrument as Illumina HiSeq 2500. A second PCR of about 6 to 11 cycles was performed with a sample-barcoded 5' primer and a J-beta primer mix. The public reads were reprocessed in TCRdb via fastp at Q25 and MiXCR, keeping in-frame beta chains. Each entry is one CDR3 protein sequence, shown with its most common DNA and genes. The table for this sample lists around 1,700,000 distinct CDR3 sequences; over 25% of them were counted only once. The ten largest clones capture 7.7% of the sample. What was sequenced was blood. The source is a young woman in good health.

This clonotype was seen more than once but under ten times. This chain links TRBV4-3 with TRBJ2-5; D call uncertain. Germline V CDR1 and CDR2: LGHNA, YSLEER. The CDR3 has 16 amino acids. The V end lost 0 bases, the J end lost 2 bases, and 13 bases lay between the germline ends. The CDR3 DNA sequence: TGCGCCAGCAGCCAAGATCTGGGTGGTTCGCAAGAGACCCAGTACTTC. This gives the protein CASSQDLGGSQETQYF.

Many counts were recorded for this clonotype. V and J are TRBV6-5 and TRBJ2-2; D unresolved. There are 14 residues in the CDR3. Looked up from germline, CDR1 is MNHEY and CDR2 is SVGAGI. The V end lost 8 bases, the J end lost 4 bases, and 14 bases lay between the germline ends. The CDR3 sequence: CASGRTDITGELFF. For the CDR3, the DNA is TGTGCCAGCGGGCGGACGGATATCACCGGGGAGCTGTTTTTT.

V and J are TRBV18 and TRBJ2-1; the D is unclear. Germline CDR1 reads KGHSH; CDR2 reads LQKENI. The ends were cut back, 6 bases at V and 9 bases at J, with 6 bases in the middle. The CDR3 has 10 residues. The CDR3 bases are TGTGCCAGCTCCGCCGCTGAGCAGTTCTTC. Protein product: CASSAAEQFF.

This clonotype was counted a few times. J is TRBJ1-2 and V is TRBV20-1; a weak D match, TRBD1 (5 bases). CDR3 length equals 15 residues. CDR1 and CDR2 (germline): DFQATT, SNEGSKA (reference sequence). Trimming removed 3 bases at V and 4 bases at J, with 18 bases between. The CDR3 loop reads CSASNSRRGPYGYTF. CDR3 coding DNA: TGCAGTGCTAGTAACTCCCGGAGGGGCCCCTATGGCTACACCTTC.

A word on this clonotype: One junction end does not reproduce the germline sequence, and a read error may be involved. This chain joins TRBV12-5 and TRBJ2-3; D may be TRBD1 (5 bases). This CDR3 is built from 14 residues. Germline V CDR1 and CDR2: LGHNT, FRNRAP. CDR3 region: CASGPVDTPNTQYF. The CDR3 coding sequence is TGTGCCAGTGGTCCGGTGGACACACCAAATACGCAGTATTTT.

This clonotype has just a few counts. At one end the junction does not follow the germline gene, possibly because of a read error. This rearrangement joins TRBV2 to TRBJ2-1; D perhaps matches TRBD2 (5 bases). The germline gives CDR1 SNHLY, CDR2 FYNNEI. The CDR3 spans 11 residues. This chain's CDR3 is CASSLLGLGFF. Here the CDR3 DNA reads TGTGCTAGCAGCCTACTAGGGCTAGGGTTCTTC.

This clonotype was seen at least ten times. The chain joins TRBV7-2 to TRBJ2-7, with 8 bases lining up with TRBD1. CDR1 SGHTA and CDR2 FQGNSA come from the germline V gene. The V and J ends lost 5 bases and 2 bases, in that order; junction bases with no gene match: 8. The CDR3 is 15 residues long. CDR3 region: CASSLGQGLPYEQYF. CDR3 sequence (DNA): TGTGCCAGCAGCCTTGGACAGGGACTTCCCTACGAGCAGTACTTC. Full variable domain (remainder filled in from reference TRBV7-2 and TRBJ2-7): GAGVSQSPSNKVTEKGKDVELRCDPISGHTALYWYRQSLGQGLEFLIYFQGNSAPDKSGLPSDRFSAERTGGSVSTLTIQRTQQEDSAVYLCASSLGQGLPYEQYFGPGTRLTVT.

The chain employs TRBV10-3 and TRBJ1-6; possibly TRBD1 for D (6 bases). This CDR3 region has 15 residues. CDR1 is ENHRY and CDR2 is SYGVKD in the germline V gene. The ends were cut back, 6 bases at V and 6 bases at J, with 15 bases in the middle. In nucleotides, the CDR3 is TGTGCCATCAGGGGGGCGAGCGCCAGTAATTCACCCCTCCACTTT. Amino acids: CAIRGASASNSPLHF.

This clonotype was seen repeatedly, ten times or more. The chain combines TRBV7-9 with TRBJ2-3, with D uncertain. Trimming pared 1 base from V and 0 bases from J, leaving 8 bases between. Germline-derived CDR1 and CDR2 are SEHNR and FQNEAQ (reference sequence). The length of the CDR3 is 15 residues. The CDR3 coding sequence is TGTGCCAGCAGCTTAGTCCTCGGTAGCACAGATACGCAGTATTTT. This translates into CASSLVLGSTDTQYF.

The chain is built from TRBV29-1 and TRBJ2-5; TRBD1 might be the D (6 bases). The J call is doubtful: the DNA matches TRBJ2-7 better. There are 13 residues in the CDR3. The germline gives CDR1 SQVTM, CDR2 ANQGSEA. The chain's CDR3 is CSAVRDIGYEQYF. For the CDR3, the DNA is TGCAGCGCTGTCCGGGACATTGGCTACGAGCAGTACTTC.

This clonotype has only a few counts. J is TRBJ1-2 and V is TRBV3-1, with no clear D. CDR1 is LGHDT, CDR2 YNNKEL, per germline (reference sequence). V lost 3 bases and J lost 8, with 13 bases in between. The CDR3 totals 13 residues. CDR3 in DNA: TGTGCCAGCAGCCAGAGGCGGGCTAGCGGCTACACCTTC. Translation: CASSQRRASGYTF. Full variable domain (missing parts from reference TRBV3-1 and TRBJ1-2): DTAVSQTPKYLVTQMGNDKSIKCEQNLGHDTMYWYKQDSKKFLKIMFSYNNKELIINETVPNRFSPKSPDKAHLNLHINSLELGDSAVYFCASSQRRASGYTFGSGTRLTVV.

In DNA form, the CDR3 reads TGCGCCAGCAGCCAACCGGAGTATCGGGAGCAGTACTTC. Amino acids: CASSQPEYREQYF. The rearrangement links TRBV4-1 to TRBJ2-7; D remains ambiguous. There are 13 residues in the CDR3. Germline CDR1 and CDR2: MGHRA and YSYEKL. The V end lost 2 bases, the J end lost 7 bases, and 12 bases lay between the germline ends.

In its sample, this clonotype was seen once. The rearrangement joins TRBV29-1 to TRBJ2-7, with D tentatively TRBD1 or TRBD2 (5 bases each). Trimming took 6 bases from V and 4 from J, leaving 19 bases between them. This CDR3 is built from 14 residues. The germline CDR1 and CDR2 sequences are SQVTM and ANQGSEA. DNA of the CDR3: TGCAGCGTGTTAGACAGAGAGGACTTGTACGAGCAGTACTTC. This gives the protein CSVLDREDLYEQYF.

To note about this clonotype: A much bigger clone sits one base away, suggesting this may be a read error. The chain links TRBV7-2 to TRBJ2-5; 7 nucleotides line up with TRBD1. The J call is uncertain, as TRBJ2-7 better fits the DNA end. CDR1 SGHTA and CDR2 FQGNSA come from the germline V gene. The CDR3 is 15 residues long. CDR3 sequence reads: CASSGPGTETYEQYF. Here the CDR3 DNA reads TGTGCCAGCAGCGGACCCGGGACAGAGACCTACGAGCAGTACTTC.

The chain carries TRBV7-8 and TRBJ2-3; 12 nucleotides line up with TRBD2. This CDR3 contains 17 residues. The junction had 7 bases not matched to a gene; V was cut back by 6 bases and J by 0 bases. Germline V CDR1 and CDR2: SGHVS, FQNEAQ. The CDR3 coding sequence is TGTGCCAGCAGGATTCTAGCGGGAGGGGGGAGCACAGATACGCAGTATTTT. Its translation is CASRILAGGGSTDTQYF.

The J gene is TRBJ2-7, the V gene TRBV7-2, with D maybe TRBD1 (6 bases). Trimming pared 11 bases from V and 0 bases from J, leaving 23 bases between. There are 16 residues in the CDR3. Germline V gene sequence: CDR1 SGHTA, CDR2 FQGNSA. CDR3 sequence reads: CAGHRWGPRSSYEQYF. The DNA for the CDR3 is TGTGCCGGACACAGGTGGGGGCCAAGGAGCTCCTACGAGCAGTACTTC.

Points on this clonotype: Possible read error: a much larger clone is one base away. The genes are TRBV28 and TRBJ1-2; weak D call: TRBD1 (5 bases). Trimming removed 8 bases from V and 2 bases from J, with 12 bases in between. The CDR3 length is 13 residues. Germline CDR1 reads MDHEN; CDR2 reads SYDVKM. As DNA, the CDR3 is TGTGCCAGCCTTGAGGGACCCAACTATGGCTACACCTTC. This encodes CASLEGPNYGYTF.

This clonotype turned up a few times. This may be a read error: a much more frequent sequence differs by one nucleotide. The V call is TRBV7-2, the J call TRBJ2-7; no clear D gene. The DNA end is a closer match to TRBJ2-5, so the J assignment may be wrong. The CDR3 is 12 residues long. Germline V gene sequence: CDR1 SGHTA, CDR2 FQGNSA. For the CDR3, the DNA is TGTGCCAGCAGCCCCTGGAGAGGGACCCAGTACTTC. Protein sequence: CASSPWRGTQYF.

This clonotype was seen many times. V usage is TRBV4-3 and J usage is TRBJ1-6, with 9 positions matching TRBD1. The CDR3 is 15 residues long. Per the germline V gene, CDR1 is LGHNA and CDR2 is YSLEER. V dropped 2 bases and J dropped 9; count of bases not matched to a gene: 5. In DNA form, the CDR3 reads TGCGCCAGCAGCCAATTCCGGGACAGGGTTTCACCCCTCCACTTT. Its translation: CASSQFRDRVSPLHF.

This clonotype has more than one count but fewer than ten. As DNA, the CDR3 is TGCGCCAGCAGTGCCTCAAACAGGGGCGGGAATCAGCCCCAGCATTTT. It codes for CASSASNRGGNQPQHF. This chain joins TRBV10-2 and TRBJ1-5; 7 nucleotides align to TRBD1. The V gene's germline CDR1 is WSHSY and CDR2 SAAADI. Germline trimming cut 4 bases from V and 4 bases from J; bases unmatched to any gene: 10. This CDR3 spans 16 amino acids.

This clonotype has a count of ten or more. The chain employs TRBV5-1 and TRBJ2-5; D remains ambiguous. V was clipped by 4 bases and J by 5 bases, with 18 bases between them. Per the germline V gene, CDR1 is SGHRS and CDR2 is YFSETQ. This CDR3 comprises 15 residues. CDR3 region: CASSPNLDPAETQYF. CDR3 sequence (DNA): TGCGCCAGCAGCCCGAACCTGGATCCCGCTGAGACCCAGTACTTC.

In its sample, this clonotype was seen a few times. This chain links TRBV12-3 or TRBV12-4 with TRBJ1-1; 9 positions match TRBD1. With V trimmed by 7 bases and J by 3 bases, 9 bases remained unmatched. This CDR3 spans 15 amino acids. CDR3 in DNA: TGTGCCAGCATCCCGACAGGGGGTGCGCACACTGAAGCTTTCTTT. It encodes CASIPTGGAHTEAFF.

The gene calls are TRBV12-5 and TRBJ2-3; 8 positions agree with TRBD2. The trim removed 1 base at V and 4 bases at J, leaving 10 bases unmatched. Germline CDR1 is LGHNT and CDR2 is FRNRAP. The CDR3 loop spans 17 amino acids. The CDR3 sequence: CASGLGLATPWADTQYF. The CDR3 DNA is TGTGCTAGTGGTTTGGGACTAGCGACTCCTTGGGCAGATACGCAGTATTTT.

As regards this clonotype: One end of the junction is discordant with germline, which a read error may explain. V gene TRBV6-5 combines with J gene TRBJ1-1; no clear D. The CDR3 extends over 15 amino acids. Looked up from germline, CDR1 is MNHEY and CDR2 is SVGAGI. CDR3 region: CASSHSRTPGTEAFF. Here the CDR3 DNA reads TGTGCCAGCAGTCACTCGCGGACCCCGGGCACTGAAGCTTTCTTT.

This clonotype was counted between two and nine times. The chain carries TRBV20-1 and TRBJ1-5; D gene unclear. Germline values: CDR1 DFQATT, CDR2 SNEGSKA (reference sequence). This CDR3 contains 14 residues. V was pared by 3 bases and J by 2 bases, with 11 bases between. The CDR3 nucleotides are TGCAGTGCTAGCGAAGGCCGGGGCAATCAGCCCCAGCATTTT. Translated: CSASEGRGNQPQHF.

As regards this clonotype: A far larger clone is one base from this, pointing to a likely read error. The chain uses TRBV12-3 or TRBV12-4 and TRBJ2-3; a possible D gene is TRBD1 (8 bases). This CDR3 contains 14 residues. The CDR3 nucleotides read TGTGCCAGCAGCTTAACAGGGGGGGCAGATGCGCAGTATTTT. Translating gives CASSLTGGADAQYF.

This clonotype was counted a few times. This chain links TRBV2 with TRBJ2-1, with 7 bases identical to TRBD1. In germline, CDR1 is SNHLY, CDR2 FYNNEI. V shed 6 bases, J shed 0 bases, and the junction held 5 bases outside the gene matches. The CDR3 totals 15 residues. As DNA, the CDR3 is TGTGCCAGCAGCAGCGACAGGGTCTCCTACAATGAGCAGTTCTTC. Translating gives CASSSDRVSYNEQFF.